The clone carrying this T cell receptor beta chain appeared a few times. The sample originates from a study of blood T cell repertoires in COVID-19. In the study overall: Samples of COVID-19 (acute and convalescent) were obtained from the United States, Italy and Spain. T cells, B-cell-depleted T cells, or PBMCs provided the cDNA or gDNA that served as material.

In germline, CDR1 is ENHRY, CDR2 SYGVKD. V dropped 3 bases and J dropped 5 bases, with 16 bases sitting between them. The CDR3 loop spans 15 amino acids. Per the study methods: Cell counts per sample came from amplifying reference gene primers. Profiling relied on immunoSEQ multiplex PCR, and the TCRdb table lists in-frame clones only, not all of them. V, J and clone size are taken as reported in that table, and D and trimming were inferred from the DNA itself. This table holds just over 65,000 clones, 75% to 90% found once. The rearrangement links TRBV10-3 to TRBJ1-1; D perhaps matches TRBD1 (6 bases). The TCR originated in a man younger than 40 with acute or convalescent COVID-19. Sequenced input: peripheral blood. For the CDR3, the DNA is TGTGCCATCAGTGACTCGACAGGAAGGGAGACTGAAGCTTTCTTT. As protein: CAISDSTGRETEAFF.